The rows below give T cell receptor beta chains drawn from one sample of a study of beta chain features in type 1 diabetes. Assay used: immunoSEQ multiplex PCR; TCRdb lists only in-frame clones, some missing. The sample consists of 900,000 or so clones, roughly 16% of them appearing once. Sequencing was carried out using naive CD4+ T cells from blood. All receptors come from a woman aged 18-29 years in good health. The CDR3 runs from the conserved cysteine through the conserved F or W. Each record gives: J gene, V gene, CDR3 protein.

TRBJ2-7 TRBV28 CASREEDRGRVLRYEQYF
TRBJ2-5 TRBV7-9 CASRRPGHDQETQYF
TRBJ2-5 TRBV11-2 CASSLKAVGTQYF
TRBJ1-2 TRBV28 CASSPVFLSSGYTF
TRBJ2-2 TRBV7-3 CASSLTGTRPGELFF
TRBJ2-7 TRBV19 CASSPRTSGSLSYEQYF
TRBJ2-1 TRBV15 CATSRDSPVNEQFF
TRBJ1-1 TRBV6-5 CASSYGDRLKAFF
TRBJ2-1 TRBV5-4 CASRLSGSVDEQFF
TRBJ1-4 TRBV5-6 CASSEGGLSGTNEKLFF
TRBJ1-2 TRBV2 CASQGHYGYTF
TRBJ1-1 TRBV27 CASPLRRPEGSNTEAFF
TRBJ2-7 TRBV29-1 CSVEAVTAYEQYF
TRBJ2-7 TRBV4-3 CASSQDRTSGRTISYEQYF
TRBJ2-7 TRBV7-2 CASSLGTEYEQYF
TRBJ2-7 TRBV27 CASSSYYEQYF
TRBJ2-5 TRBV10-3 CATSMAGQETQYF
TRBJ1-5 TRBV2 CASSGGDQPQHF
TRBJ1-5 TRBV6-6 CAISGGPNQPQHF
TRBJ2-3 TRBV7-2 CASSPTGRLAARADTQYF
TRBJ2-1 TRBV2 CASSLTNEQFF
TRBJ2-3 TRBV18 CASSPTSTDTQYF